These T cell receptor beta chains were read from a single sample in a study of identical twins. TCRdb passed the 5' RACE reads through MiXCR, listing each CDR3 protein once. The table lists about 470,000 distinct CDR3 sequences, roughly 26% of them singletons. The data also belong to a second study, concerning T cells expressing NK-cell markers.

The material sequenced was CD4+ T cells sorted from blood. Receptors originate from a woman aged 18-29 years in good health. CDR3s leave out the opening cysteine and the closing phenylalanine or tryptophan. Size tells how often a clone was seen (once, few, many) or the class of an expanded clone, and some rows leave it out.

abundance,v_gene,CDR3aa
.,TRBV9,ASSPGQGKDGELF
.,TRBV5-1,ASAPFLASTDTQY
few,TRBV29-1,TSGGTEAF
.,TRBV5-1,ASSSQPQGAFQETQY
.,TRBV5-1,ASSPNPSETQY
few,TRBV10-2,ASSELRTVIYEQY
.,TRBV7-9,ASSLRLAGINEQF
.,TRBV20-1,SARATSGPNYNEQF
.,TRBV7-8,ASSQDRGGNTIY
.,TRBV5-1,ASSLDNLGRQETQY
.,TRBV20-1,SARVSAGVGDTQY
many,TRBV5-1,ASSLGDGTGVN
.,TRBV7-9,ASSPRRPGGAF
.,TRBV12-3/TRBV12-4,ASSSDAPYGYT
.,TRBV5-1,ASSATSGGFGEQF
many,TRBV29-1,SVAGNSNQPQH
.,TRBV2,ASIRLERTGELF
.,TRBV15,ATSREFYQPQH
.,TRBV20-1,SARTTFTDTQY
.,TRBV4-3,ASSHRDTTDTQY
few,TRBV5-8,ASSLGGIKSNEQF
.,TRBV12-3/TRBV12-4,ASSLWGTQY
many,TRBV4-2,ASSQEKISGTGGGGRSEAF
.,TRBV6-1,ASRSRTNSKSYT
.,TRBV9,ASSVGSRAVEETQY
once,TRBV20-1,SARALGERSYEQY
few,TRBV9,ASSAPGTSGRPDLDTQY
many,TRBV7-2,ASSLPGLQPQH
few,TRBV15,ATSSQEAYEQY
.,TRBV3-1,ASSQDPGTSVTDTQY
.,TRBV6-2/TRBV6-3,ASSGLGAGADEQF
few,TRBV20-1,SATRRDTQY
.,TRBV20-1,SAREEKIIETQY
few,TRBV10-3,AISESYRSNYGYT